This T cell receptor (beta chain) was obtained from a study of T cells in Graves' hyperthyroidism and ophthalmopathy. Study overall: Before treatment of any kind, peripheral blood was taken at initial diagnosis.

Stable hyperthyroidism: no ophthalmopathy progression over 18 months of follow-up. This clonotype has a handful of counts. Antigen specificity is unknown. Using RNA transcripts as the source, TCR beta CDR3 regions were amplified. Carried out on the TCR CDR3, a first-round RT-PCR used the HTBI primer set. Via MiXCR, TCRdb re-called the multiplex PCR reads, giving one row per CDR3 protein. The sample contains about 400,000 distinct CDR3 sequences, 15% of which appear only once. The study's findings and limits: Most thyroid clonotypes with frequency above 0.001 were detected in blood. For ophthalmopathy, model prediction preceded onset by a median about 6 months.

Germline V CDR1 and CDR2: SEHNR, FQNEAQ (reference sequence). This CDR3 is 16 amino acids long. With V trimmed by 4 bases and J by 4 bases, 11 bases remained unmatched. This TCR was sampled from a woman aged 25 to 39 with Graves' hyperthyroidism. The chain employs TRBV7-9 and TRBJ2-7; TRBD1 agrees at 9 bases. Sequencing was carried out using blood. The CDR3 reads CASSSEVGTGFYEQYF. The CDR3 DNA reads as TGTGCCAGCAGCTCAGAGGTCGGGACAGGGTTTTACGAGCAGTACTTC.